This is a list of T cell receptor beta chains from one sample in a study of human T cells and chemical hapten exposure. TCRdb analysed the RACE reads with MiXCR anew, one entry per CDR3 protein. Altogether under 75,000 distinct CDR3 sequences are present, over 8.5% being singletons, with the ten largest covering approximately 1.5%. Specimen: whole blood, collected in connection with sensitization to the hapten diphenylcyclopropenone (DPC). The receptors come from a woman aged 50 to 60 with alopecia areata. Some clones in this sample may be carry-over from other donors' samples. The CDR3 runs from the conserved cysteine through the conserved F or W. The order of the fields is J gene, clone size, D gene, V gene, CDR3 length, CDR3 protein, CDR3 DNA. A D gene is named only where the DNA matches it firmly. Size is omitted from some rows. Given values are once, few, many or a class for expanded clones.

J gene: TRBJ1-6
clone size: many
D gene: TRBD1
V gene: TRBV5-1
CDR3 length: 17
CDR3 protein: CASSPQGGDSDNSPLHF
CDR3 DNA: TGCGCCAGCAGCCCCCAGGGGGGCGATTCGGATAATTCACCCCTCCACTTT

J gene: TRBJ1-2
clone size: .
D gene: TRBD1
V gene: TRBV18
CDR3 length: 15
CDR3 protein: CASSPDRDPNYGYTF
CDR3 DNA: TGTGCCAGCTCACCGGACAGGGACCCTAACTATGGCTACACCTTC

J gene: TRBJ2-4
clone size: .
D gene: TRBD1
V gene: TRBV6-5
CDR3 length: 14
CDR3 protein: CASSPTGGNNIQYF
CDR3 DNA: TGTGCCAGCAGTCCTACAGGGGGTAATAACATTCAGTACTTC

J gene: TRBJ1-1
clone size: many
D gene: .
V gene: TRBV27
CDR3 length: 14
CDR3 protein: CASSHTRTHTEAFF
CDR3 DNA: TGTGCCAGCAGTCATACCCGGACCCACACTGAAGCTTTCTTT

J gene: TRBJ2-3
clone size: few
D gene: TRBD2
V gene: TRBV20-1
CDR3 length: 15
CDR3 protein: CSASGGAFGTDTQYF
CDR3 DNA: TGCAGTGCTAGCGGGGGGGCGTTCGGCACAGATACGCAGTATTTT

J gene: TRBJ2-1
clone size: .
D gene: .
V gene: TRBV6-5
CDR3 length: 14
CDR3 protein: CASSYRLEVNEQFF
CDR3 DNA: TGTGCCAGCAGTTACCGACTAGAGGTCAATGAGCAGTTCTTC

J gene: TRBJ2-2
clone size: many
D gene: .
V gene: TRBV5-1
CDR3 length: 14
CDR3 protein: CASRPEMVSGELFF
CDR3 DNA: TGCGCCAGCAGACCGGAGATGGTGTCCGGGGAGCTGTTTTTT

J gene: TRBJ1-6
clone size: .
D gene: .
V gene: TRBV18
CDR3 length: 16
CDR3 protein: CASSPAGQGNNSPLHF
CDR3 DNA: TGTGCCAGCTCACCTGCTGGGCAGGGGAATAATTCACCCCTCCACTTT

J gene: TRBJ1-6
clone size: .
D gene: .
V gene: TRBV9
CDR3 length: 15
CDR3 protein: CASSVGGQNNSPLHF
CDR3 DNA: TGTGCCAGCAGCGTAGGAGGTCAGAATAATTCACCCCTCCACTTT

J gene: TRBJ2-5
clone size: .
D gene: TRBD2
V gene: TRBV27
CDR3 length: 15
CDR3 protein: CASSSVAGGQETQYF
CDR3 DNA: TGTGCCAGCAGTTCTGTAGCGGGAGGGCAAGAGACCCAGTACTTC

J gene: TRBJ2-1
clone size: .
D gene: TRBD2
V gene: TRBV11-3
CDR3 length: 18
CDR3 protein: CASSLDQGGTSKPGEQFF
CDR3 DNA: TGTGCCAGCAGCTTAGATCAAGGGGGGACTAGTAAACCGGGTGAGCAGTTCTTC

J gene: TRBJ1-2
clone size: .
D gene: .
V gene: TRBV6-6
CDR3 length: 14
CDR3 protein: CASSPPGRLYGYTF
CDR3 DNA: TGTGCCAGCAGTCCCCCCGGGCGGCTCTATGGCTACACCTTC

J gene: TRBJ2-7
clone size: many
D gene: TRBD1
V gene: TRBV5-1
CDR3 length: 16
CDR3 protein: CASSRRTLGTANEQYF
CDR3 DNA: TGCGCCAGCAGCCGGCGAACCTTGGGGACAGCCAACGAGCAGTACTTC

J gene: TRBJ2-7
clone size: many
D gene: .
V gene: TRBV20-1
CDR3 length: 11
CDR3 protein: CSAQGPYEQYF
CDR3 DNA: TGCAGTGCTCAGGGACCCTACGAGCAGTACTTC

J gene: TRBJ2-7
clone size: few
D gene: TRBD1
V gene: TRBV18
CDR3 length: 14
CDR3 protein: CASSPRTGRYEQYF
CDR3 DNA: TGTGCCAGCTCACCGCGGACAGGCCGCTACGAGCAGTACTTC

J gene: TRBJ2-7
clone size: few
D gene: .
V gene: TRBV12-3/TRBV12-4
CDR3 length: 14
CDR3 protein: CASSRKGGPYEQYF
CDR3 DNA: TGTGCCAGCAGCCGGAAGGGGGGGCCCTACGAGCAGTACTTC

J gene: TRBJ2-7
clone size: many
D gene: .
V gene: TRBV7-8
CDR3 length: 15
CDR3 protein: CASSLGFREGDEQYF
CDR3 DNA: TGTGCCAGCAGCTTAGGTTTCAGGGAAGGCGACGAGCAGTACTTC

J gene: TRBJ1-1
clone size: .
D gene: .
V gene: TRBV28
CDR3 length: 17
CDR3 protein: CASSFNGLQGRDTEAFF
CDR3 DNA: TGTGCCAGCAGTTTTAATGGGCTGCAGGGGAGGGACACTGAAGCTTTCTTT

J gene: TRBJ2-3
clone size: few
D gene: .
V gene: TRBV6-1
CDR3 length: 16
CDR3 protein: CASTRTGTTRTDTQYF
CDR3 DNA: TGTGCCAGCACTCGAACCGGGACAACTCGCACAGATACGCAGTATTTT

J gene: TRBJ2-3
clone size: few
D gene: .
V gene: TRBV29-1
CDR3 length: 12
CDR3 protein: CSVFRDQGTQYF
CDR3 DNA: TGCAGCGTTTTCAGGGACCAAGGGACGCAGTATTTT

J gene: TRBJ2-6
clone size: few
D gene: .
V gene: TRBV3-1
CDR3 length: 19
CDR3 protein: CASSQDWGGPSSGANVLTF
CDR3 DNA: TGTGCCAGCAGCCAAGATTGGGGGGGCCCTAGCTCTGGGGCCAACGTCCTGACTTTC

J gene: TRBJ1-4
clone size: few
D gene: TRBD1
V gene: TRBV4-3
CDR3 length: 14
CDR3 protein: CASSSGTGYEKLFF
CDR3 DNA: TGCGCCAGCAGCTCCGGGACAGGCTATGAAAAACTGTTTTTT

J gene: TRBJ2-1
clone size: many
D gene: .
V gene: TRBV18
CDR3 length: 16
CDR3 protein: CASSPNLGSSYNEQFF
CDR3 DNA: TGTGCCAGCTCACCTAACCTTGGGAGCTCCTACAATGAGCAGTTCTTC

J gene: TRBJ1-4
clone size: few
D gene: TRBD1
V gene: TRBV28
CDR3 length: 14
CDR3 protein: CASSFPGQGGKLFF
CDR3 DNA: TGTGCCAGCAGTTTTCCCGGACAGGGAGGGAAACTGTTTTTT

J gene: TRBJ2-5
clone size: few
D gene: .
V gene: TRBV29-1
CDR3 length: 12
CDR3 protein: CSAEDYQETQYF
CDR3 DNA: TGCAGCGCCGAGGACTACCAAGAGACCCAGTACTTC

J gene: TRBJ2-2
clone size: .
D gene: TRBD1
V gene: TRBV7-7
CDR3 length: 14
CDR3 protein: CASSPTGETGELFF
CDR3 DNA: TGTGCCAGCAGCCCGACAGGGGAGACCGGGGAGCTGTTTTTT

J gene: TRBJ1-2
clone size: few
D gene: .
V gene: TRBV4-1
CDR3 length: 19
CDR3 protein: CASSQDWTTQAFERNGYTF
CDR3 DNA: TGCGCCAGCAGCCAAGATTGGACCACGCAGGCATTCGAGCGGAATGGCTACACCTTC

J gene: TRBJ2-7
clone size: few
D gene: .
V gene: TRBV18
CDR3 length: 15
CDR3 protein: CASSPRDSSSYEQYF
CDR3 DNA: TGTGCCAGCTCACCTCGGGATTCCAGCTCCTACGAGCAGTACTTC

J gene: TRBJ2-7
clone size: few
D gene: .
V gene: TRBV28
CDR3 length: 14
CDR3 protein: CAIRRGRPSYEQYF
CDR3 DNA: TGTGCCATCCGGAGGGGGCGCCCTTCCTACGAGCAGTACTTC

J gene: TRBJ2-3
clone size: many
D gene: TRBD2
V gene: TRBV14
CDR3 length: 18
CDR3 protein: CASSQDRTLARATDTQYF
CDR3 DNA: TGTGCCAGCAGCCAAGATAGGACACTAGCGAGGGCCACAGATACGCAGTATTTT

J gene: TRBJ1-6
clone size: .
D gene: TRBD1
V gene: TRBV5-1
CDR3 length: 15
CDR3 protein: CASSLEGAGNSPLHF
CDR3 DNA: TGCGCCAGCAGCTTGGAGGGGGCAGGGAATTCACCCCTCCACTTT

J gene: TRBJ2-1
clone size: few
D gene: .
V gene: TRBV19
CDR3 length: 14
CDR3 protein: CASTEGPGGGEQFF
CDR3 DNA: TGTGCCAGTACCGAGGGGCCAGGGGGAGGTGAGCAGTTCTTC